This T cell receptor beta chain was identified in a study of T-cell memory formation after mild COVID-19. This clonotype was recorded a few times. It was 5'RACE with constant-segment primers that produced the TCR alpha and TCR beta cDNA libraries, which carried sample barcodes and UMIs. TCRdb processed the 5' RACE reads anew with MiXCR; each CDR3 protein has one entry. The sample carries some 310,000 distinct CDR3 sequences, roughly 20% recorded once. Germline V CDR1 and CDR2: KGHSH, LQKENI. The CDR3 totals 14 residues. Trimming removed 5 bases from V and 0 bases from J, with 11 bases in between. Sequencing input: PBMCs or a T cell subset sorted from them (not recorded which). The clonotype originates from a young man who had mild COVID-19 (a few samples of this study predate the infection). Cell type and time point are not known. This sequence joins TRBV18 and TRBJ2-7; D gene unclear. CDR3 DNA: TGTGCCAGCTCAGCCAACTCAGGCTCCTACGAGCAGTACGTC. Its translation: CASSANSGSYEQYV.